This entry concerns a single T cell receptor beta chain. These data are taken from a study of T cell changes during pregnancy in multiple sclerosis. This CDR3 has 13 residues. CDR1 is MGHRA, CDR2 YSYEKL, per germline. Trimming cost V 1 base and J 1 base, with 4 bases left between them. Assay: immunoSEQ multiplex PCR; the TCRdb copy retains only in-frame clones and omits some. The table includes about 110,000 clones, roughly 90% detected once. The sequence was obtained from a female donor with multiple sclerosis, enrolled in a pregnancy study. This specimen was peripheral blood, taken after pregnancy. The J gene is TRBJ1-1, the V gene TRBV4-1; D gene uncertain. In DNA, the CDR3 is TGCGCCAGCAGCCAAGTCCAGAACACTGAAGCTTTCTTT. Its translation is CASSQVQNTEAFF.